A single sample gave rise to the 4 T cell receptor beta chains below, sequenced in a study of T cell responses to AZD1222 COVID-19 vaccine. Repertoires were generated with immunoSEQ multiplex PCR, while TCRdb's copy carries only in-frame clones and drops some. The sample holds some 120,000 clones; around 89% are singletons and the top ten take around 10%. The sequences come from peripheral blood, collected on day 0 of MenACWY control vaccination. The receptor set was obtained from an adult in good health.

V is TRBV6-1 and J is TRBJ2-5, with D possibly TRBD2 on 7 matching bases. The CDR3 covers 15 residues. The germline V gene encodes CDR1 MNHNS and CDR2 SASEGT. Trimming left V 0 bases short and J 2 bases short, with 10 bases between. The chain's CDR3 is CASSEAGGGQETQYF. In DNA form, the CDR3 reads TGTGCCAGCAGTGAAGCGGGAGGGGGGCAAGAGACCCAGTACTTC.

This chain links TRBV5-4 with TRBJ1-2; 8 positions match TRBD1. Germline V CDR1 and CDR2: SGHNT, YYREEE (reference sequence). There are 16 residues in the CDR3. V trimming: 0 bases; J trimming: 3 bases; junction bases outside the gene matches: 7. DNA of the CDR3: TGTGCCAGCAGCTTGGTCAGGGGGCAGGATGACTATGGCTACACCTTC. This gives the protein CASSLVRGQDDYGYTF.

The J gene is TRBJ1-1, the V gene TRBV30; possible D gene TRBD1, 6 bases. CDR1 and CDR2 (germline): GTSNPN, SVGIG (reference sequence). This CDR3 is built from 17 residues. V dropped 2 bases and J dropped 1 base, with 20 bases sitting between them. The CDR3 nucleotides read TGTGCCTGGAGTCCCCTCAGGGCAGGGGTGAGGAACACTGAAGCTTTCTTT. Encoded protein: CAWSPLRAGVRNTEAFF.

This clone was observed once. This rearrangement joins TRBV6-5 to TRBJ1-6, with 7 bases fitting TRBD1. The CDR3 loop spans 16 amino acids. The germline V gene encodes CDR1 MNHEY and CDR2 SVGAGI. J lost 5 bases, V lost 0 bases, and 4 bases had no gene match. CDR3 protein: CASSYSDRENNSPLHF. The DNA of the CDR3 is TGTGCCAGCAGTTACTCCGACAGGGAGAATAATTCACCCCTCCACTTT.